This entry lists 15 T cell receptor beta chains sequenced from one sample in a study of early T cells in non-severe SARS-CoV-2 infection. TCRdb re-analysed the 5' RACE reads in MiXCR, keeping a single row per CDR3 protein. The repertoire consists of over 95,000 distinct CDR3 sequences, with roughly 15% occurring once and the leading ten covering over 1%. The sequenced material came from whole blood. Receptors originate from an adult who was a healthcare worker with PCR-confirmed SARS-CoV-2 infection or an uninfected control (not recorded which).

J is TRBJ2-3 and V is TRBV9, with TRBD2 identical over 7 bases. The V and J ends lost 0 bases and 1 base, in that order; junction bases with no gene match: 5. Germline V gene data show CDR1 as SGDLS and CDR2 as YYNGEE. This CDR3 is 16 amino acids long. CDR3 sequence reads: CASSVDLAEGTDTQYF. CDR3 coding DNA: TGTGCCAGCAGCGTAGACCTAGCGGAGGGCACAGATACGCAGTATTTT.

This clonotype occurred many times. DNA of the CDR3: TGCAGTGCTAGACTACAGGGGCAGAACACTGAAGCTTTCTTT. It translates to CSARLQGQNTEAFF. The chain joins TRBV20-1 to TRBJ1-1; 7 bases fit TRBD1. The CDR3 consists of 14 residues. The junction had 4 bases not matched to a gene; V was cut back by 2 bases and J by 1 base. Germline V gene lookup returns CDR1 DFQATT and CDR2 SNEGSKA (reference sequence).

The rearrangement uses TRBV7-9 and TRBJ2-2; 7 bases are shared with TRBD1. V lost 7 bases and J lost 1; bases outside the gene matches: 9. The CDR3 consists of 16 residues. Germline loops: CDR1 SEHNR, CDR2 FQNEAQ (reference sequence). The CDR3 loop is CASINKTGVNTGELFF. The CDR3 DNA sequence: TGTGCCAGCATAAATAAAACAGGGGTGAACACCGGGGAGCTGTTTTTT. The full variable domain, its missing parts supplied by reference TRBV7-9 and TRBJ2-2, is DTGVSQNPRHKITKRGQNVTFRCDPISEHNRLYWYRQTLGQGPEFLTYFQNEAQLEKSRLLSDRFSAERPKGSFSTLEIQRTEQGDSAMYLCASINKTGVNTGELFFGEGSRLTVL.

This clonotype showed up just a few times. V usage is TRBV7-9 and J usage is TRBJ2-2; 7 bases line up with TRBD1. The CDR3 totals 16 residues. Trimming removed 4 bases from V and 4 bases from J; junction bases left unmatched: 9. CDR1 is SEHNR and CDR2 is FQNEAQ in the germline V gene (reference sequence). DNA of the CDR3: TGTGCCAGCAGCTCGAAGAGGGGGCAGGGCACCGGGGAGCTGTTTTTT. It yields the protein CASSSKRGQGTGELFF.

This clonotype appeared many times. The chain employs TRBV21-1 and TRBJ1-2; the tabulated D call, TRBD1, remains unverified against the DNA. TRBV21-1 is flagged as a pseudogene. The CDR3 length is 11 residues. CDR3 coding DNA: TGTGCCAGCATCAACACAGGGGGAAAGACCTTC. This sequence encodes CASINTGGKTF.

The chain combines TRBV5-8 with TRBJ2-7; D is unresolved. V lost 3 bases to trimming and J lost 2 bases, with 9 bases between them. This CDR3 comprises 13 residues. CDR1 and CDR2 (germline): SGHTS, YDEGEE. The CDR3 is CASSSYPAYEQYF. The CDR3 bases are TGTGCCAGCAGCTCCTACCCCGCCTACGAGCAGTACTTC.

This clonotype turned up a few times. This sequence joins TRBV2 and TRBJ2-1; D unresolved. This CDR3 has 13 residues. Trimming took 7 bases from V and 5 from J, leaving 12 bases between them. The V gene's germline CDR1 is SNHLY and CDR2 FYNNEI. CDR3 region: CASKRRQNNEQFF. CDR3 sequence (DNA): TGTGCCAGCAAGAGGCGGCAAAACAATGAGCAGTTCTTC. The whole variable domain, filled in from reference TRBV2 and TRBJ2-1, reads EPEVTQTPSHQVTQMGQEVILRCVPISNHLYFYWYRQILGQKVEFLVSFYNNEISEKSEIFDDQFSVERPDGSNFTLKIRSTKLEDSAMYFCASKRRQNNEQFFGPGTRLTVL.

In this sample, this clonotype turned up many times. The CDR3 region has the DNA TGTGCCAGCAGTCCAAACCATGAGACAGGGTCCTATGGCTACACCTTC. Translation gives CASSPNHETGSYGYTF. The V call is TRBV6-1, the J call TRBJ1-2, with 7 positions matching TRBD1. V shed 5 bases and J 4 bases; nucleotides not matched to a gene: 13. The CDR3 is made up of 16 amino acids. CDR1 MNHNS and CDR2 SASEGT come from the germline V gene.

This clonotype has only a few counts. The chain links TRBV7-9 to TRBJ1-5; perhaps TRBD1 as D (5 bases). Deletions cut 4 bases from V and 4 bases from J, with 11 bases between. Germline V gene sequence: CDR1 SEHNR, CDR2 FQNEAQ (reference sequence). The CDR3 is 14 amino acids. The DNA for the CDR3 is TGTGCCAGCAGCTCCTCAGGGCGTAATCAGCCCCAGCATTTT. This sequence encodes CASSSSGRNQPQHF.

This clonotype showed up just a few times. The CDR3 is CASSLGGSHNEQFF. The CDR3 coding sequence is TGTGCCAGCAGCTTAGGAGGGAGCCACAATGAGCAGTTCTTC. V usage is TRBV7-6 and J usage is TRBJ2-1; possibly TRBD2 for D (5 bases). The CDR3 loop spans 14 amino acids. V lost 1 base and J 5 bases, leaving 9 bases between the germline ends. Germline V gene lookup returns CDR1 SGHVS and CDR2 FNYEAQ.

The chain combines TRBV30 with TRBJ1-6; possible D gene TRBD1, 5 bases. The V end lost 1 base, the J end lost 13 bases, and 8 bases lay between the germline ends. Germline V CDR1 and CDR2: GTSNPN, SVGIG (reference sequence). This CDR3 is 11 amino acids long. Written as DNA, the CDR3 is TGTGCCTGGAGTGATGAGGGGCCCCTCCACTTT. This sequence encodes CAWSDEGPLHF.

This chain links TRBV27 with TRBJ2-1; D remains unclear. CDR1 and CDR2 from the germline V gene are MNHEY and SMNVEV (reference sequence). The length of the CDR3 is 16 residues. V lost 7 bases and J 7 bases, leaving 23 bases between the germline ends. For the CDR3, the DNA is TGTGCCAGCACCCGCCGCCCACCGGGTATTGGGAATGAGCAGTTCTTC. This codes for CASTRRPPGIGNEQFF.

The V and J genes are TRBV27 and TRBJ2-7, with a weak D call TRBD2 (7 bases). The germline V gene has CDR1 MNHEY and CDR2 SMNVEV (reference sequence). The CDR3 is 13 residues long. V lost 7 bases and J 3 bases, leaving 13 bases between the germline ends. CDR3: CASMRGGHYEQYF. Here the CDR3 DNA reads TGTGCCAGCATGAGGGGGGGGCACTACGAGCAGTACTTC.

V gene TRBV28 combines with J gene TRBJ2-3; TRBD1 might be the D (6 bases). Germline lookup yields CDR1 MDHEN and CDR2 SYDVKM. The V end lost 5 bases, the J end lost 13 bases, and 19 bases lay between the germline ends. The CDR3 totals 13 residues. CDR3 in amino acids: CASSLSLSRDKYF. Here the CDR3 DNA reads TGTGCCAGCAGTCTATCACTCTCTCGGGACAAGTATTTT.

This clonotype was observed many times. The CDR3 DNA reads TGTGCCACCCGGGGTCCTAGCGTGGAGACCCAGTACTTC. This encodes CATRGPSVETQYF. V gene TRBV6-1 combines with J gene TRBJ2-5; D is perhaps TRBD2 (6 bases). This CDR3 region has 13 residues. Germline V CDR1 and CDR2: MNHNS, SASEGT. V shed 10 bases and J shed 5 bases, with 17 bases lying between them.